This TCR beta chain was identified in a study of cytomegalovirus exposure and HLA in healthy donors. Notes on this clone: The antigen is not known.

Points from the study as a whole: Some highly shared sequence variants likely arose as a pipeline artifact.

V lost 2 bases, J lost 4 bases, and 14 bases lay in between. The CDR3 is made up of 15 amino acids. In germline, CDR1 is MDHEN, CDR2 SYDVKM. PCR employed 60 Vbeta and 13 Jbeta primers. Here immunoSEQ multiplex PCR was the method, and the copy in TCRdb shows in-frame clones only, minus some. The sample consists of 170,000 or so clones, about four fifths of them appearing once. This chain links TRBV28 with TRBJ1-2; unclear D gene. Sequenced: PBMCs. The sequence came from a girl aged 5-17 years in good health and CMV-seropositive. For the CDR3, the DNA is TGTGCCAGCAGTTTAACAAACCCGAAAGTCTATGGCTACACCTTC. Encoded protein: CASSLTNPKVYGYTF.